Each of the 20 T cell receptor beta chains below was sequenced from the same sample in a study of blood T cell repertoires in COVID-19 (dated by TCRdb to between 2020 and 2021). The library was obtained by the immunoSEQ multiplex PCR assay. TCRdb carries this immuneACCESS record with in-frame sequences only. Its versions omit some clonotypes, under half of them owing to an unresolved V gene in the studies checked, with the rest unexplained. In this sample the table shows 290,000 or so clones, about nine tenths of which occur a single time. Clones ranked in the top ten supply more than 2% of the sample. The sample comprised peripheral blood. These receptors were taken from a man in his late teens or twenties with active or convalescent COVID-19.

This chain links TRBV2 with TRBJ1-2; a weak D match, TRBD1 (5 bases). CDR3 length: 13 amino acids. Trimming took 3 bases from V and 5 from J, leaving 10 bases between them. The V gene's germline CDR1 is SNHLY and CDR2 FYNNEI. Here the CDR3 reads CASSEARVYGYTF. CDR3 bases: TGTGCCAGCAGTGAGGCCAGGGTGTATGGCTACACCTTC.

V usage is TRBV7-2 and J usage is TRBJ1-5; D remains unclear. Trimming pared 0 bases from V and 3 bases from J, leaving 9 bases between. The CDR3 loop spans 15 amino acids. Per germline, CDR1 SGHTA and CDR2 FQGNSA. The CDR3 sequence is CASSLAFSNNQPQHF. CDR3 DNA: TGTGCCAGCAGCTTAGCATTCAGTAACAATCAGCCCCAGCATTTT. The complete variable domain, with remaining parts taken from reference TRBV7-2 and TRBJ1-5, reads GAGVSQSPSNKVTEKGKDVELRCDPISGHTALYWYRQSLGQGLEFLIYFQGNSAPDKSGLPSDRFSAERTGGSVSTLTIQRTQQEDSAVYLCASSLAFSNNQPQHFGDGTRLSIL.

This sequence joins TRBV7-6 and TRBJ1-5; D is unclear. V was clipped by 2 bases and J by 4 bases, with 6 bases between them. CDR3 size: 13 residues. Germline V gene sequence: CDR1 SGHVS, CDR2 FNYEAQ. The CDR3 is CASSLRGNQPQHF. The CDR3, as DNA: TGTGCCAGCAGCTTACGGGGTAATCAGCCCCAGCATTTT. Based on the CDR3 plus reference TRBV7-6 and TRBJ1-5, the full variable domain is GAGVSQSPRYKVTKRGQDVALRCDPISGHVSLYWYRQALGQGPEFLTYFNYEAQQDKSGLPNDRFSAERPEGSISTLTIQRTEQRDSAMYRCASSLRGNQPQHFGDGTRLSIL.

This chain's CDR3 is CASSYVGLQGTPQHF. The CDR3, as DNA: TGTGCCAGCAGTTACGTAGGCCTACAGGGAACGCCCCAGCATTTT. V is TRBV6-2 or TRBV6-3 and J is TRBJ1-5; D may be TRBD1 (6 bases). The CDR3 is made up of 15 amino acids. The germline V and J ends were trimmed by 2 bases and 9 bases, with 17 bases remaining between them. Germline assignment: CDR1 MNHEY and CDR2 SVGEGT.

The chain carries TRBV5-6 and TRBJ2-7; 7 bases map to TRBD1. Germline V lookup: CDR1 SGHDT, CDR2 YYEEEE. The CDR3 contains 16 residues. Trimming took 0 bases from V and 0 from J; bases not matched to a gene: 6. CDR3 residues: CASSLGTGVYSYEQYF. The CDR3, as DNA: TGTGCCAGCAGCTTGGGAACAGGGGTTTACTCCTACGAGCAGTACTTC.

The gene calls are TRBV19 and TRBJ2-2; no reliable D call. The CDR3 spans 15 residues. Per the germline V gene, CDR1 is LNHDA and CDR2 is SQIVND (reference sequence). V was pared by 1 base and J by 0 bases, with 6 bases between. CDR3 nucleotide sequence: TGTGCCAGTAGTATAGGGGCAACGAACACCGGGGAGCTGTTTTTT. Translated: CASSIGATNTGELFF. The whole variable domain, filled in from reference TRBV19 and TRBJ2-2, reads DGGITQSPKYLFRKEGQNVTLSCEQNLNHDAMYWYRQDPGQGLRLIYYSQIVNDFQKGDIAEGYSVSREKKESFPLTVTSAQKNPTAFYLCASSIGATNTGELFFGEGSRLTVL.

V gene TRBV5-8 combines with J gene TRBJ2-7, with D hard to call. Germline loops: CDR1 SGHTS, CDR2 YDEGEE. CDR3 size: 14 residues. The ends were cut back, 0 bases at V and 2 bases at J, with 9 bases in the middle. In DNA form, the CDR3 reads TGTGCCAGCAGCTTGGCAGGAAATGCCTACGAGCAGTACTTC. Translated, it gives CASSLAGNAYEQYF.

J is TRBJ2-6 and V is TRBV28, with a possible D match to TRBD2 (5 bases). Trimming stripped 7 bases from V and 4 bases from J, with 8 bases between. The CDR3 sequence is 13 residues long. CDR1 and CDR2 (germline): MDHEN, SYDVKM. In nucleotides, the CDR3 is TGTGCCAGCACGGGGTTAGGGGCCAACGTCCTGACTTTC. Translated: CASTGLGANVLTF.

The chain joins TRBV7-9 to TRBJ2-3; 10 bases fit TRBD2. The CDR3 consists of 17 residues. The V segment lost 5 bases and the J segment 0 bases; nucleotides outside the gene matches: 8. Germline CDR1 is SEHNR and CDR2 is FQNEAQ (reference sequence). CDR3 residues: CASSTVAGGTSTDTQYF. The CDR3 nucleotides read TGTGCCAGCAGCACCGTAGCGGGAGGAACTAGCACAGATACGCAGTATTTT.

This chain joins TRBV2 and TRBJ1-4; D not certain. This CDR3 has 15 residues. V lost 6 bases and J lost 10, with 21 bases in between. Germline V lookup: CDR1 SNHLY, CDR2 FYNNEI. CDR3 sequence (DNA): TGTGCCAGCAGCGAGATTGCGGGAGGGTCCCGAAAACTGTTTTTT. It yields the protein CASSEIAGGSRKLFF.

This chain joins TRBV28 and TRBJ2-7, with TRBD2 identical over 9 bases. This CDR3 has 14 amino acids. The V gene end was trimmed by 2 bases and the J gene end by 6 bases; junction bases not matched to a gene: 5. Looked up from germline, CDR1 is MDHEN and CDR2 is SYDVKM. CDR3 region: CASSLAGGPLEQYF. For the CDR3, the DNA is TGTGCCAGCAGTTTAGCGGGAGGGCCGCTCGAGCAGTACTTC.

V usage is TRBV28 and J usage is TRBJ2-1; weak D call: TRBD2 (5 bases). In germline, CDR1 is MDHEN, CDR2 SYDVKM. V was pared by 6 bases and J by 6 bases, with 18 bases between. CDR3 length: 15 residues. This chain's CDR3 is CASSRTSIRGNEQFF. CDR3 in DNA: TGTGCCAGCAGCCGTACAAGCATTCGGGGCAATGAGCAGTTCTTC.

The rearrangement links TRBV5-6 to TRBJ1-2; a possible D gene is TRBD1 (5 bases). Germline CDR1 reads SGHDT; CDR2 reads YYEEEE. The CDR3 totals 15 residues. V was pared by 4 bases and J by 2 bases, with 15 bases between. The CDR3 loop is CASSRGPGNNYGYTF. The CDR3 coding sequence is TGTGCCAGCAGCAGGGGCCCCGGTAACAACTATGGCTACACCTTC. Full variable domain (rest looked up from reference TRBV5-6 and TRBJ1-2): DAGVTQSPTHLIKTRGQQVTLRCSPKSGHDTVSWYQQALGQGPQFIFQYYEEEERQRGNFPDRFSGHQFPNYSSELNVNALLLGDSALYLCASSRGPGNNYGYTFGSGTRLTVV.

The CDR3 reads CASSASQGRVDSEAFF. DNA of the CDR3: TGTGCCAGCTCAGCAAGTCAGGGGCGCGTCGACTCTGAAGCTTTCTTT. The chain combines TRBV18 with TRBJ1-1, with a weak D call TRBD1 (6 bases). The CDR3 is 16 residues long. The germline V gene has CDR1 KGHSH and CDR2 LQKENI. V was pared by 5 bases and J by 6 bases, with 22 bases between.

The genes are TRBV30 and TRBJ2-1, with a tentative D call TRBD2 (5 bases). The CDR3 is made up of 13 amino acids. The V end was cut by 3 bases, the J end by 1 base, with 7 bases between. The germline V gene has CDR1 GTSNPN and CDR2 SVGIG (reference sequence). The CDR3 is CAWRRASYNEQFF. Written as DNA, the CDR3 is TGTGCCTGGAGGCGGGCATCCTACAATGAGCAGTTCTTC.

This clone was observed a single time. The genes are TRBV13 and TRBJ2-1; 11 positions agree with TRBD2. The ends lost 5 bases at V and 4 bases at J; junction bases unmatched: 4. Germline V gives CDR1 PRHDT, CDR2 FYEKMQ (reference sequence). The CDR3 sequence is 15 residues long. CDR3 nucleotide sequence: TGTGCCAGCAGCCCAAGGACTAGCGGGTACAATGAGCAGTTCTTC. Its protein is CASSPRTSGYNEQFF.

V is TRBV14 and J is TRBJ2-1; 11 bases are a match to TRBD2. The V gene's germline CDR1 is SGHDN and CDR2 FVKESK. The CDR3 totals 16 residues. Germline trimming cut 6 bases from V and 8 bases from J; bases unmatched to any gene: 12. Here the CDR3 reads CASRQTSGRAGDEQFF. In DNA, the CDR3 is TGTGCCAGCAGGCAAACTAGCGGGAGAGCGGGGGATGAGCAGTTCTTC.

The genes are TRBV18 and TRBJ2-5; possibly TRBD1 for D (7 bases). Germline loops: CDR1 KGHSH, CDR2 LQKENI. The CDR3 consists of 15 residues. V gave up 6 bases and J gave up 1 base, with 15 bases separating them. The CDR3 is CASSGGQLLQETQYF. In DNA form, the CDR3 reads TGTGCCAGCTCCGGGGGACAGCTTCTCCAAGAGACCCAGTACTTC.

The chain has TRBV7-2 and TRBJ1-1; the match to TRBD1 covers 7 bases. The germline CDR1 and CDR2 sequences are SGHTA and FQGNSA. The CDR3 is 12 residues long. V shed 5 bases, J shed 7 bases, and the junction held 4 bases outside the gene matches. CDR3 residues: CASSRTGYEAFF. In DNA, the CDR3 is TGTGCCAGCAGCCGGACAGGCTATGAAGCTTTCTTT.

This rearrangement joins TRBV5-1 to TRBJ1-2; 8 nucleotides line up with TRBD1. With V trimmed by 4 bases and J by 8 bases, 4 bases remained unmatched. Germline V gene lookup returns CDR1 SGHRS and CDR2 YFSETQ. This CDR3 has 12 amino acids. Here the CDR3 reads CASSTGGYGYTF. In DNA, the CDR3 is TGCGCCAGCAGCACAGGGGGATACGGCTACACCTTC.